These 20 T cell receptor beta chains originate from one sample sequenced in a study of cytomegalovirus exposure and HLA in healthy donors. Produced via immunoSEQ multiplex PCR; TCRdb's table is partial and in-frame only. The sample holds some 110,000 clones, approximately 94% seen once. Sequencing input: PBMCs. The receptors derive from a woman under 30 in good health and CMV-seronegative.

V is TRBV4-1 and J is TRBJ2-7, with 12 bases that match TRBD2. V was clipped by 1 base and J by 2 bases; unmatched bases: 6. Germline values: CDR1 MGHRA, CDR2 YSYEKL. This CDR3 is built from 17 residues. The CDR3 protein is CASSQGRLAGVPYEQYF. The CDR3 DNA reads TGCGCCAGCAGCCAAGGGCGACTAGCGGGAGTCCCCTACGAGCAGTACTTC.

The CDR3 spells CASSTTGSGETQYF. As DNA, the CDR3 is TGTGCCAGTAGCACGACAGGGTCGGGAGAGACCCAGTACTTC. The rearrangement links TRBV19 to TRBJ2-5; 7 nucleotides line up with TRBD1. The J segment lost 4 bases and the V segment lost 6 bases, leaving 8 bases of the junction unmatched. Germline lookup yields CDR1 LNHDA and CDR2 SQIVND (reference sequence). The CDR3 has 14 amino acids. The full variable domain, in which reference TRBV19 and TRBJ2-5 provide the parts outside the CDR3, is DGGITQSPKYLFRKEGQNVTLSCEQNLNHDAMYWYRQDPGQGLRLIYYSQIVNDFQKGDIAEGYSVSREKKESFPLTVTSAQKNPTAFYLCASSTTGSGETQYFGPGTRLLVL.

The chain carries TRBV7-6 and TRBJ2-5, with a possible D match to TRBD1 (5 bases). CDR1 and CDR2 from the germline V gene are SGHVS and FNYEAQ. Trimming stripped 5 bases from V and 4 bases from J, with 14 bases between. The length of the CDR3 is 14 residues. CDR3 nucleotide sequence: TGTGCCAGCAGCCCCCTAACAGGTGGAGAGACCCAGTACTTC. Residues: CASSPLTGGETQYF. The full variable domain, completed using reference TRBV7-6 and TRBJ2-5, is GAGVSQSPRYKVTKRGQDVALRCDPISGHVSLYWYRQALGQGPEFLTYFNYEAQQDKSGLPNDRFSAERPEGSISTLTIQRTEQRDSAMYRCASSPLTGGETQYFGPGTRLLVL.

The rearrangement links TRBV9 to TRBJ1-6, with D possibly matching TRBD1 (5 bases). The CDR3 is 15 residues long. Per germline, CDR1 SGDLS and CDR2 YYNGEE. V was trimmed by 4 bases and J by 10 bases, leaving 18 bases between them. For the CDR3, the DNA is TGTGCCAGCAGCACCCTCGGGGGAGAAGGATCACCCCTCCACTTT. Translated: CASSTLGGEGSPLHF.

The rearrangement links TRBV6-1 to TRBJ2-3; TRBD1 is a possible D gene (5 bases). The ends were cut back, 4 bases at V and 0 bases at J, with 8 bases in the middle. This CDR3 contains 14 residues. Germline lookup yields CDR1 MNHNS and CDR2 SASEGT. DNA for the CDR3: TGTGCCAGCAGTGGAAGGACAAGCACAGATACGCAGTATTTT. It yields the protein CASSGRTSTDTQYF.

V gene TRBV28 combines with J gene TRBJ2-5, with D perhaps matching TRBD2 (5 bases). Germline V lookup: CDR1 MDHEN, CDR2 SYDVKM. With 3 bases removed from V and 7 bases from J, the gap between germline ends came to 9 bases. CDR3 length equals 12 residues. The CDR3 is CASSFLARTQYF. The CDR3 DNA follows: TGTGCCAGCAGTTTTCTAGCACGGACCCAGTACTTC. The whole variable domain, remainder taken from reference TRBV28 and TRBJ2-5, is DVKVTQSSRYLVKRTGEKVFLECVQDMDHENMFWYRQDPGLGLRLIYFSYDVKMKEKGDIPEGYSVSREKKERFSLILESASTNQTSMYLCASSFLARTQYFGPGTRLLVL.

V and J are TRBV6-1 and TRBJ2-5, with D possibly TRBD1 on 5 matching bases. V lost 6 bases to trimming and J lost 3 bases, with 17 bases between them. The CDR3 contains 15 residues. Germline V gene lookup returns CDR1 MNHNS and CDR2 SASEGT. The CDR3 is CASSPLRDSKETQYF. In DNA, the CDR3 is TGTGCCAGCAGCCCCCTCCGAGACAGTAAAGAGACCCAGTACTTC.

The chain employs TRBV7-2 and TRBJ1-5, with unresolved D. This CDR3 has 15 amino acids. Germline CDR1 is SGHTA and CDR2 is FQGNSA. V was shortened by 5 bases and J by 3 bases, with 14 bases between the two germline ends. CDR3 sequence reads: CASSRGIGYNQPQHF. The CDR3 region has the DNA TGTGCCAGCAGCCGCGGGATCGGTTACAATCAGCCCCAGCATTTT. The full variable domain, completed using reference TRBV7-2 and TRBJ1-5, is GAGVSQSPSNKVTEKGKDVELRCDPISGHTALYWYRQSLGQGLEFLIYFQGNSAPDKSGLPSDRFSAERTGGSVSTLTIQRTQQEDSAVYLCASSRGIGYNQPQHFGDGTRLSIL.

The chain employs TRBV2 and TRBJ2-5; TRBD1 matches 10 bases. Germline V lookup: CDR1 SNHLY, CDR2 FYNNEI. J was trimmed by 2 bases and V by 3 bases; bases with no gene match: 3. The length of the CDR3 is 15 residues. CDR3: CASSDGTGEQETQYF. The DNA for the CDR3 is TGTGCCAGCAGTGATGGGACAGGGGAACAAGAGACCCAGTACTTC.

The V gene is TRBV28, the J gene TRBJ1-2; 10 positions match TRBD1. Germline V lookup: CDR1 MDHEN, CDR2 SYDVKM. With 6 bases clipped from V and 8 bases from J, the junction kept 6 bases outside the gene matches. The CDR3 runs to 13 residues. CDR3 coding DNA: TGTGCCAGCAGCCAGGGACAGGGGTTAGGCTACACCTTC. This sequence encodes CASSQGQGLGYTF.

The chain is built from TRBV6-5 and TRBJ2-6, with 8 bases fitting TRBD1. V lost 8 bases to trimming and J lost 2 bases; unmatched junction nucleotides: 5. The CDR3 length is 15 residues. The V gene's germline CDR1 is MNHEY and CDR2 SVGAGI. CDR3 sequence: CASGPGGAGANVLTF. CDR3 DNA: TGTGCCAGCGGACCAGGGGGCGCTGGGGCCAACGTCCTGACTTTC.

For the CDR3, the DNA is TGTGCCAGCAGCATAGACAGGGGGATCGAGACCCAGTACTTC. Amino acid sequence: CASSIDRGIETQYF. The gene calls are TRBV28 and TRBJ2-5, with 9 bases lining up with TRBD1. Germline assignment: CDR1 MDHEN and CDR2 SYDVKM. The length of the CDR3 is 14 residues. The V segment lost 6 bases and the J segment 5 bases; nucleotides outside the gene matches: 7.

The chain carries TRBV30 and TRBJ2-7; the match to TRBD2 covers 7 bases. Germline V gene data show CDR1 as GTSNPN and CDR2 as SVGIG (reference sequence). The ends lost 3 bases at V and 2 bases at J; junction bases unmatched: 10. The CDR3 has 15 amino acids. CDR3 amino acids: CAWRGRLALTYEQYF. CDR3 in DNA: TGTGCCTGGAGGGGTCGACTAGCCCTCACCTACGAGCAGTACTTC.

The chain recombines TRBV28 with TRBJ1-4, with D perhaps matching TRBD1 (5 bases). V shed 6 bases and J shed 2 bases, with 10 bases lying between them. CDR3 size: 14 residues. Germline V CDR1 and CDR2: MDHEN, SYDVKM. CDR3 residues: CASRGTATNEKLFF. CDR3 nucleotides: TGTGCCAGCAGAGGGACTGCGACTAATGAAAAACTGTTTTTT.

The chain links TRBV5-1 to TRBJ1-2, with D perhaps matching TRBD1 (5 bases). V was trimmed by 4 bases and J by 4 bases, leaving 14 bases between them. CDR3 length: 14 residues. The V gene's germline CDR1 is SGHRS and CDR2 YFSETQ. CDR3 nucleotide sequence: TGCGCCAGCAGCCCTGAGGGCGGGACCTATGGCTACACCTTC. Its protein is CASSPEGGTYGYTF.

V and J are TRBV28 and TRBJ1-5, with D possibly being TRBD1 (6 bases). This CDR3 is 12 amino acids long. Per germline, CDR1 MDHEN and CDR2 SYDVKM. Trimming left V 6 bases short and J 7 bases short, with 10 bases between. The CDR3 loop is CASRGADQPQHF. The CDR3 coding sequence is TGTGCCAGCAGGGGGGCCGACCAGCCCCAGCATTTT.

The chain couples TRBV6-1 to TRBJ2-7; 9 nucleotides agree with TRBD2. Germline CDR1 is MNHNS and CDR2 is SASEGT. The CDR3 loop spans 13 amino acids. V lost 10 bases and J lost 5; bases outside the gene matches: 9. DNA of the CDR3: TGTGCCATACGGACTAGCGTGGCCCACGAGCAGTACTTC. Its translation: CAIRTSVAHEQYF.

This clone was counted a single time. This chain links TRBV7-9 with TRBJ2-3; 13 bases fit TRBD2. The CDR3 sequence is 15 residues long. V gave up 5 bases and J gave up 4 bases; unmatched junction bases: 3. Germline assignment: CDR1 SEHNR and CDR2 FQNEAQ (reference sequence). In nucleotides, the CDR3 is TGTGCCAGCAGCCGGGGACTAGCGGGGCCAGATACGCAGTATTTT. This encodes CASSRGLAGPDTQYF.

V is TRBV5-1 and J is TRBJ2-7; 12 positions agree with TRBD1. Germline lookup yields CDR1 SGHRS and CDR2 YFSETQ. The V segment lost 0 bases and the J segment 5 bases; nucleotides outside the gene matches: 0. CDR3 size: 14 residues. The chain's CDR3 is CASSLGDRGHEQYF. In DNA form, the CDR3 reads TGCGCCAGCAGCTTGGGGGACAGGGGGCACGAGCAGTACTTC.

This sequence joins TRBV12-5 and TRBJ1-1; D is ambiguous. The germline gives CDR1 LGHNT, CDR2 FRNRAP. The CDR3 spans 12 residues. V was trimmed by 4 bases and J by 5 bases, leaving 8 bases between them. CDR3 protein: CASGSEGTEAFF. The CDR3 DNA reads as TGTGCTAGTGGTTCCGAGGGAACTGAAGCTTTCTTT.